The 21 T cell receptor beta chains in this list originate from one sample, sequenced in a study of blood T cell repertoires in COVID-19. Profiled with immunoSEQ multiplex PCR; TCRdb holds only in-frame clones, not every one. The data hold more than 95,000 clones, with approximately 87% observed a single time. The specimen was peripheral blood. These receptors originate from a man aged 65 to 85 who had recovered from COVID-19.

A remark on this clone: This specimen includes other DNA sequences encoding the same CDR3. This sequence joins TRBV6-5 and TRBJ1-3, with D perhaps TRBD1 (6 bases). Trimming shortened V by 5 bases and J by 4 bases, and 9 bases separated the two germline ends. The V gene's germline CDR1 is MNHEY and CDR2 SVGAGI. This CDR3 region has 13 residues. DNA for the CDR3: TGTGCCAGCAGTCTTACAGGGGGAAACACCATATATTTT. Amino acids: CASSLTGGNTIYF.

This rearrangement joins TRBV5-1 to TRBJ2-7; 7 positions match TRBD1. This CDR3 has 13 amino acids. CDR1 is SGHRS and CDR2 is YFSETQ in the germline V gene. V gave up 4 bases and J gave up 6 bases; unmatched junction bases: 7. DNA for the CDR3: TGCGCCAGCAGCCTGGGGACAGAAGGCGAGCAGTACTTC. It translates to CASSLGTEGEQYF.

The rearrangement uses TRBV28 and TRBJ2-7; 9 bases are a match to TRBD2. V was pared by 4 bases and J by 6 bases, with 10 bases of the junction left unmatched. The CDR3 is 15 amino acids. Germline V gene data show CDR1 as MDHEN and CDR2 as SYDVKM. The CDR3 loop reads CASSSFSGLALEQYF. CDR3 sequence (DNA): TGTGCCAGCAGTTCATTCTCCGGACTAGCGCTCGAGCAGTACTTC. The whole variable domain, remainder taken from reference TRBV28 and TRBJ2-7, is DVKVTQSSRYLVKRTGEKVFLECVQDMDHENMFWYRQDPGLGLRLIYFSYDVKMKEKGDIPEGYSVSREKKERFSLILESASTNQTSMYLCASSSFSGLALEQYFGPGTRLTVT.

The chain is built from TRBV5-4 and TRBJ2-7, with 7 bases fitting TRBD1. The CDR3 totals 15 residues. Per germline, CDR1 SGHNT and CDR2 YYREEE (reference sequence). V was pared by 3 bases and J by 0 bases, with 6 bases of the junction left unmatched. For the CDR3, the DNA is TGTGCCAGCAGCTCAAGGACAGGTGGCTCCTACGAGCAGTACTTC. Protein sequence: CASSSRTGGSYEQYF.

The chain couples TRBV11-3 to TRBJ2-1; 7 bases are a match to TRBD1. The J segment lost 4 bases and the V segment lost 1 base, leaving 4 bases of the junction unmatched. The V gene's germline CDR1 is SGHNT and CDR2 YENEEA. The CDR3 runs to 15 residues. CDR3 sequence reads: CASSLGGGQYNEQFF. In DNA form, the CDR3 reads TGTGCCAGCAGCTTAGGTGGGGGACAGTACAATGAGCAGTTCTTC. Looking up the rest from reference TRBV11-3 and TRBJ2-1 gives the full variable domain: EAGVVQSPRYKIIEKKQPVAFWCNPISGHNTLYWYLQNLGQGPELLIRYENEEAVDDSQLPKDRFSAERLKGVDSTLKIQPAELGDSAVYLCASSLGGGQYNEQFFGPGTRLTVL.

V and J are TRBV6-6 and TRBJ1-2; 9 positions agree with TRBD1. The germline V gene has CDR1 MNHNY and CDR2 SVGAGI (reference sequence). CDR3 size: 13 residues. The trim removed 9 bases at V and 11 bases at J, leaving 13 bases unmatched. CDR3 nucleotide sequence: TGTGCCAGTCGAAGACAGGGGGAAGCGGAGTACACCTTC. Its protein is CASRRQGEAEYTF.

The rearrangement links TRBV10-3 to TRBJ1-1, with D possibly matching TRBD1 (5 bases). Between the trimmed V and J ends, which lost 4 bases and 4 bases, there was a span of 13 bases. The CDR3 consists of 14 residues. The germline CDR1 and CDR2 sequences are ENHRY and SYGVKD. The CDR3 nucleotides are TGTGCCATCAGTGTGTTGGGTCAGGGCACTGAAGCTTTCTTT. Protein sequence: CAISVLGQGTEAFF.

The chain carries TRBV9 and TRBJ1-1; D is uncertain. Germline CDR1 is SGDLS and CDR2 is YYNGEE. V lost 0 bases, J lost 1 base, and 7 bases lay in between. The CDR3 contains 14 residues. The CDR3 here is CASSVGATNTEAFF. The CDR3 DNA follows: TGTGCCAGCAGCGTAGGGGCAACGAACACTGAAGCTTTCTTT.

The table lists this clone with a count of one. The J gene is TRBJ2-5, the V gene TRBV9, with 13 bases identical to TRBD2. The CDR3 has 17 residues. Germline assignment: CDR1 SGDLS and CDR2 YYNGEE. Germline trimming cut 3 bases from V and 4 bases from J; bases unmatched to any gene: 9. CDR3 sequence (DNA): TGTGCCAGCAGCGCTACTAGCGGGAGGGCCCTCGGAGAGACCCAGTACTTC. Amino acids: CASSATSGRALGETQYF.

The rearrangement links TRBV5-1 to TRBJ2-7; tentative D call: TRBD2 (5 bases). Trimming stripped 4 bases from V and 5 bases from J, with 13 bases between. This CDR3 is built from 13 residues. Germline lookup yields CDR1 SGHRS and CDR2 YFSETQ. The CDR3 sequence: CASSRGELDEQYF. The CDR3 DNA sequence: TGCGCCAGCAGCCGGGGTGAATTAGACGAGCAGTACTTC.

The J gene is TRBJ1-5, the V gene TRBV5-6; D ambiguous. V dropped 6 bases and J dropped 5 bases, with 18 bases sitting between them. CDR3 size: 15 residues. Germline CDR1 is SGHDT and CDR2 is YYEEEE. As DNA, the CDR3 is TGTGCCAGCAAGGTAATGAGGGCTCGCGATCAGCCCCAGCATTTT. Encoded protein: CASKVMRARDQPQHF.

The V and J genes are TRBV24-1 and TRBJ1-2, with a possible D match to TRBD1 (6 bases). This CDR3 has 14 amino acids. V was cut by 4 bases and J by 8 bases, with 16 bases left in between. Germline CDR1 and CDR2: KGHDR and SFDVKD. The CDR3 region is CATSDLDSPGGYTF. CDR3 bases: TGTGCCACCAGTGACCTGGACAGCCCGGGGGGCTACACCTTC.

J is TRBJ1-5 and V is TRBV12-3 or TRBV12-4, with D hard to call. This CDR3 comprises 13 residues. V was cut by 5 bases and J by 2 bases, with 7 bases left in between. CDR3: CASSEHGNQPQHF. The DNA for the CDR3 is TGTGCCAGCAGTGAACACGGCAATCAGCCCCAGCATTTT.

This chain connects TRBV6-6 to TRBJ2-1; TRBD2 matches at 9 bases. With 7 bases clipped from V and 6 bases from J, the junction kept 7 bases outside the gene matches. The CDR3 contains 14 residues. Germline assignment: CDR1 MNHNY and CDR2 SVGAGI (reference sequence). For the CDR3, the DNA is TGTGCCAGCACTCAAGGGACTAGCCCCAATGAGCAGTTCTTC. This encodes CASTQGTSPNEQFF.

This chain's CDR3 is CASSPTQDTEAFF. The CDR3 DNA reads TGTGCCAGCAGCCCCACTCAGGACACTGAAGCTTTCTTT. This chain uses TRBV7-9 with TRBJ1-1; no clear D. V was clipped by 5 bases and J by 3 bases, with 10 bases between them. The CDR3 spans 13 residues. In germline, CDR1 is SEHNR, CDR2 FQNEAQ (reference sequence).

This sequence joins TRBV7-2 and TRBJ2-5; 7 nucleotides agree with TRBD1. This CDR3 comprises 15 residues. Germline CDR1 SGHTA, CDR2 FQGNSA. The V segment lost 0 bases and the J segment 0 bases; nucleotides outside the gene matches: 1. CDR3 protein: CASSLATGYQETQYF. CDR3 nucleotide sequence: TGTGCCAGCAGCTTAGCGACAGGGTACCAAGAGACCCAGTACTTC.

The genes are TRBV28 and TRBJ2-7; maybe TRBD2 (5 bases). Trimming removed 10 bases at V and 0 bases at J, with 10 bases between. The CDR3 has 12 residues. The germline V gene has CDR1 MDHEN and CDR2 SYDVKM. The CDR3, as DNA: TGTGCCACGAGAGGGAACTCCTACGAGCAGTACTTC. Amino acids: CATRGNSYEQYF.

The chain employs TRBV5-1 and TRBJ2-1; TRBD2 aligns across 11 bases. The CDR3 loop spans 16 amino acids. J gave up 5 bases and V 4 bases, and 8 bases lay outside the gene matches. Germline CDR1 SGHRS, CDR2 YFSETQ. The CDR3 region is CASSPPTSGGHNEQFF. CDR3 nucleotide sequence: TGCGCCAGCAGCCCTCCAACTAGCGGGGGACACAATGAGCAGTTCTTC.

There are a few counts of this clone. The chain couples TRBV5-4 to TRBJ1-1; D possibly corresponds to TRBD1 (6 bases). Germline CDR1 and CDR2: SGHNT and YYREEE (reference sequence). CDR3 length: 18 residues. Trimming shortened V by 0 bases and J by 3 bases, and 21 bases separated the two germline ends. CDR3 DNA: TGTGCCAGCAGCTTGGGGGGCAGGGGCAAGGGAATTGACACTGAAGCTTTCTTT. Its protein is CASSLGGRGKGIDTEAFF. Variable domain in full (rest from reference TRBV5-4 and TRBJ1-1): ETGVTQSPTHLIKTRGQQVTLRCSSQSGHNTVSWYQQALGQGPQFIFQYYREEENGRGNFPPRFSGLQFPNYSSELNVNALELDDSALYLCASSLGGRGKGIDTEAFFGQGTRLTVV.

V is TRBV7-6 and J is TRBJ2-2, with TRBD1 matching 7 bases. CDR3 length: 14 amino acids. Germline assignment: CDR1 SGHVS and CDR2 FNYEAQ. The J segment lost 3 bases and the V segment lost 5 bases, leaving 3 bases of the junction unmatched. CDR3 nucleotide sequence: TGTGCCAGCAGCCTCGGGACAGACACCGGGGAGCTGTTTTTT. Translation: CASSLGTDTGELFF.

The chain recombines TRBV7-6 with TRBJ2-1; 7 bases are shared with TRBD2. V shed 4 bases, J shed 9 bases, and the junction held 15 bases outside the gene matches. This CDR3 contains 16 residues. In germline, CDR1 is SGHVS, CDR2 FNYEAQ. The CDR3 spells CASSSPPGTIGIEQFF. CDR3 DNA: TGTGCCAGCAGCTCACCCCCCGGGACTATCGGCATTGAGCAGTTCTTC.